What follows describes a single TCR beta chain. Produced via immunoSEQ multiplex PCR; TCRdb's table is partial and in-frame only. The sample records over 75,000 clones, about 85% being singletons. These data originate in a study of PD-1 blockade in mismatch repair-deficient tumors. The sample was peripheral blood, taken 12 weeks after starting pembrolizumab. The origin of this receptor is an adult with mismatch repair-deficient cancer.

The CDR3 bases are TGTGCCACCAGCCGCTCTAGCGGTGGGGGGGAGACCCAGTACTTC. Encoded protein: CATSRSSGGGETQYF. The chain joins TRBV2 to TRBJ2-5; 7 nucleotides align to TRBD2. The CDR3 runs 15 residues. The ends lost 10 bases at V and 5 bases at J; junction bases unmatched: 16. Germline V gene data show CDR1 as SNHLY and CDR2 as FYNNEI. Full variable domain (missing parts from reference TRBV2 and TRBJ2-5): EPEVTQTPSHQVTQMGQEVILRCVPISNHLYFYWYRQILGQKVEFLVSFYNNEISEKSEIFDDQFSVERPDGSNFTLKIRSTKLEDSAMYFCATSRSSGGGETQYFGPGTRLLVL.